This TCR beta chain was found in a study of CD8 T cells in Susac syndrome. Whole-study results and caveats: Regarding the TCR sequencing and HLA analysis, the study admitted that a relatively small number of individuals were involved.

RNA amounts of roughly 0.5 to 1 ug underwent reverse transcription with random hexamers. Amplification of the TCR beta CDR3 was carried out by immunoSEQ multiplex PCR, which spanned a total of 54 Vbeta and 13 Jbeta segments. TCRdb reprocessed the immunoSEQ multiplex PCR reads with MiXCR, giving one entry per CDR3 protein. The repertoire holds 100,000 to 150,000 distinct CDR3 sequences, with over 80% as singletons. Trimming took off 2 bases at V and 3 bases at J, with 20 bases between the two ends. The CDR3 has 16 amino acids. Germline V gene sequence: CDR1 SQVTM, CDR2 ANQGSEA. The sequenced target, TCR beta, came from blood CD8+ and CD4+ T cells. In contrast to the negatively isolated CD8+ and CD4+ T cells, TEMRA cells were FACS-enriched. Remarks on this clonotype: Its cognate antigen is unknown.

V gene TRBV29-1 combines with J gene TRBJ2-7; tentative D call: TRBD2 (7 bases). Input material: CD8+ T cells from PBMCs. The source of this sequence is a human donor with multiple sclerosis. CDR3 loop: CSVEREGRGELYEQYF. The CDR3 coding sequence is TGCAGCGTTGAAAGGGAGGGGAGGGGGGAGCTCTACGAGCAGTACTTC.